This TCR beta chain was recovered during a study of T cell responses to AZD1222 COVID-19 vaccine. V gave up 4 bases and J gave up 5 bases; unmatched junction bases: 8. The CDR3 has 15 residues. CDR1 MNHEY and CDR2 SVGAGI come from the germline V gene. Clones were sequenced by immunoSEQ multiplex PCR, and TCRdb holds only the in-frame ones, with some missing. Among 150,000 to 200,000 clones listed, roughly nine tenths were seen once. The sequence was collected from an adult who received the AZD1222 COVID-19 vaccine. The sequencing used peripheral blood, collected 28 days after the second AZD1222 dose. V and J are TRBV6-5 and TRBJ2-7; 10 bases match TRBD2. This chain's CDR3 is CASSLRLAGAHEQYF. In nucleotides, the CDR3 is TGTGCCAGCAGTTTGAGGCTAGCGGGGGCCCACGAGCAGTACTTC.